This T cell receptor beta chain originates from a study of CXCR3-negative and CXCR3-positive naive CD8 T cells. About the research overall: There were around 140 million TRB reads altogether, and each library had about 1.5 +/- 0.3 million of them. Study observations and caveats: Memory cells diverged, while naive CXCR3-positive and CXCR3-negative cells had similar TRBV-TRBJ usage. Higher TRB CDR3 hydrophobicity marked CXCR3-positive naive cells relative to CXCR3-negative naive cells.

In preparing the TRB cDNA libraries, 5' RACE with UMI labels was used. TCRdb reprocessed the 5' RACE reads; each CDR3 protein has one entry and no DNA is given. The sample spans more than 50,000 distinct CDR3 sequences; the ten largest clones claim about 1.6%. Using triplicate sorts, a few hundred thousand cells were collected each time from every CD8+ T cell subset. A note on this clonotype: As yet, its antigen is unknown.

Germline V gives CDR1 PRHDT, CDR2 FYEKMQ (reference sequence). The CDR3 contains 16 residues. V and J are TRBV13 and TRBJ2-3; TCRdb gives TRBD1 as the D gene, but with no DNA this cannot be confirmed. The source is a human donor in good health. Some clones in this sample may be carry-over from other donors' samples. The sequenced material came from naive CXCR3- CD8+ T cells from blood. The subset is: CD45RO-CCR7+CD27+CD95- naive CD8+ T cells lacking CXCR3 (TNR3-). The CDR3 loop reads CASSLSGGIGTDTQYF.